This entry lists 2 T cell receptor beta chains sequenced from one sample in a study of cytomegalovirus exposure and HLA in healthy donors. Primers: 60 Vbeta forward and 13 Jbeta reverse. Clones were read by immunoSEQ multiplex PCR, and TCRdb kept only the in-frame ones, dropping some. The repertoire holds 170,000 or so clones, with roughly 70% as singletons. Sequenced material: PBMCs. The receptors here all came from a male donor in good health and CMV-seronegative.

This clone turned up a few times. The V gene is TRBV6-6, the J gene TRBJ2-1, with TRBD1 as a possible D gene (5 bases). V shed 6 bases and J shed 8 bases, with 17 bases lying between them. The CDR3 extends over 14 amino acids. CDR1 MNHNY and CDR2 SVGAGI come from the germline V gene (reference sequence). Here the CDR3 DNA reads TGTGCCAGCAGAGGGGATTGGAGTATCGATGAGCAGTTCTTC. It is translated as CASRGDWSIDEQFF.

The V and J genes are TRBV5-1 and TRBJ1-3; 7 bases line up with TRBD1. Germline CDR1 SGHRS, CDR2 YFSETQ. The length of the CDR3 is 15 residues. With V trimmed by 3 bases and J by 4 bases, 7 bases remained unmatched. The DNA for the CDR3 is TGCGCCAGCAGCTCCGACTGGGACAGAGGAAACACCATATATTTT. It codes for CASSSDWDRGNTIYF.